The next 12 T cell receptor beta chains were all read from a single sample in a study of control samples from healthy donors and cancer patients. Assay: immunoSEQ multiplex PCR; the TCRdb copy retains only in-frame clones and omits some. Here the sample spans fewer than 200,000 clones, roughly 90% being singletons. Material for sequencing was blood. The receptors stem from a woman between 50 and 59 years old in good health.

The CDR3 reads CASSQPLGQGRNIQYF. The CDR3 DNA sequence: TGCGCCAGCAGCCAACCCTTGGGACAGGGAAGAAACATTCAGTACTTC. The chain joins TRBV4-1 to TRBJ2-4, with 9 bases lining up with TRBD1. Germline trimming cut 2 bases from V and 6 bases from J; bases unmatched to any gene: 8. Germline CDR1 reads MGHRA; CDR2 reads YSYEKL. The length of the CDR3 is 16 residues.

The J gene is TRBJ1-5, the V gene TRBV5-1; perhaps TRBD1 as D (6 bases). The CDR3 totals 16 residues. CDR1 SGHRS and CDR2 YFSETQ come from the germline V gene. Trimming took 4 bases from V and 3 from J, leaving 17 bases between them. Here the CDR3 DNA reads TGCGCCAGCAGCGTATCAGGGGCTGACCCCAATCAGCCCCAGCATTTT. Its protein product is CASSVSGADPNQPQHF.

The rearrangement links TRBV5-6 to TRBJ2-6, with D possibly matching TRBD1 (6 bases). V was trimmed by 6 bases and J by 3 bases, leaving 13 bases between them. The CDR3 is made up of 15 amino acids. Germline lookup yields CDR1 SGHDT and CDR2 YYEEEE. The CDR3 coding sequence is TGTGCCAGCACCGAAAGGGGGATTGGGGCCAACGTCCTGACTTTC. It yields the protein CASTERGIGANVLTF.

The chain carries TRBV11-2 and TRBJ2-3; 10 positions agree with TRBD2. The CDR3 loop spans 15 amino acids. The germline V gene has CDR1 SGHAT and CDR2 FQNNGV. V shed 4 bases, J shed 4 bases, and the junction held 5 bases outside the gene matches. The CDR3 DNA is TGTGCCAGCAGCTCGAGCGGGGGGGCTCCAGATACGCAGTATTTT. Encoded protein: CASSSSGGAPDTQYF.

A single count supports this clone. The same CDR3 can be traced to other DNA sequences in this sample. The chain is built from TRBV4-1 and TRBJ2-3; 8 bases agree with TRBD2. This CDR3 comprises 17 residues. The junction had 9 bases not matched to a gene; V was cut back by 2 bases and J by 2 bases. The germline gives CDR1 MGHRA, CDR2 YSYEKL. In DNA, the CDR3 is TGCGCCAGCAGCCAAAGACTGGCGGGAGGCTCCACAGATACGCAGTATTTT. This translates into CASSQRLAGGSTDTQYF.

The rearrangement links TRBV27 to TRBJ1-1; maybe TRBD1 (5 bases). Trimming removed 5 bases from V and 0 bases from J, with 19 bases in between. This CDR3 region has 17 residues. Germline V gene sequence: CDR1 MNHEY, CDR2 SMNVEV (reference sequence). CDR3 residues: CASSPGTLTLMNTEAFF. CDR3 nucleotides: TGTGCCAGCAGTCCTGGGACGCTTACCCTCATGAACACTGAAGCTTTCTTT.

The chain is built from TRBV24-1 and TRBJ2-1; D could derive from TRBD1 or TRBD2 (5 bases each). The V end was cut by 3 bases, the J end by 3 bases, with 14 bases between. CDR1 KGHDR and CDR2 SFDVKD come from the germline V gene. This CDR3 has 16 residues. CDR3 coding DNA: TGTGCCACCAGTGATACGACGGGACGGAACTACAATGAGCAGTTCTTC. Encoded protein: CATSDTTGRNYNEQFF.

The chain couples TRBV6-1 to TRBJ1-4, with 9 bases identical to TRBD1. Germline CDR1 reads MNHNS; CDR2 reads SASEGT. The CDR3 totals 15 residues. V lost 1 base, J lost 6 bases, and 3 bases stayed unmatched. The CDR3 spells CASSEVGQGYEKLFF. The CDR3 nucleotides are TGTGCCAGCAGTGAAGTAGGACAGGGGTATGAAAAACTGTTTTTT.

The CDR3: CASSAPGAGAYNEQFF. For the CDR3, the DNA is TGTGCCAGCAGCGCCCCAGGAGCGGGAGCTTACAATGAGCAGTTCTTC. V gene TRBV9 combines with J gene TRBJ2-1; 8 nucleotides align to TRBD2. J was trimmed by 4 bases and V by 3 bases; bases with no gene match: 9. The CDR3 contains 16 residues. Germline values: CDR1 SGDLS, CDR2 YYNGEE.

This sequence joins TRBV7-2 and TRBJ2-5, with 8 bases aligning to TRBD1. Germline V gene data show CDR1 as SGHTA and CDR2 as FQGNSA. The CDR3 loop spans 13 amino acids. Trimming at V came to 4 bases and at J to 5 bases, leaving 3 bases not matched to a gene. The CDR3 sequence: CASSSRGPETQYF. CDR3 DNA: TGTGCCAGCAGCTCCAGGGGGCCGGAGACCCAGTACTTC. The full variable domain, with the rest looked up from reference TRBV7-2 and TRBJ2-5, is GAGVSQSPSNKVTEKGKDVELRCDPISGHTALYWYRQSLGQGLEFLIYFQGNSAPDKSGLPSDRFSAERTGGSVSTLTIQRTQQEDSAVYLCASSSRGPETQYFGPGTRLLVL.

The chain couples TRBV18 to TRBJ1-5; D is unclear. CDR1 and CDR2 from the germline V gene are KGHSH and LQKENI. V was pared by 6 bases and J by 9 bases, with 12 bases between. CDR3 length: 12 amino acids. The CDR3 protein is CASSHFEGPQHF. In DNA form, the CDR3 reads TGTGCCAGCTCCCACTTTGAAGGGCCCCAGCATTTT.

The V and J genes are TRBV11-1 and TRBJ2-3, with 10 bases fitting TRBD2. Germline trimming cut 8 bases from V and 4 bases from J; bases unmatched to any gene: 6. CDR3 length equals 14 residues. CDR1 SGHAT and CDR2 FQDESV come from the germline V gene (reference sequence). CDR3 coding DNA: TGTGCCAGCGGCGAGCGGGGGGGACCAGATACGCAGTATTTT. Residues: CASGERGGPDTQYF.